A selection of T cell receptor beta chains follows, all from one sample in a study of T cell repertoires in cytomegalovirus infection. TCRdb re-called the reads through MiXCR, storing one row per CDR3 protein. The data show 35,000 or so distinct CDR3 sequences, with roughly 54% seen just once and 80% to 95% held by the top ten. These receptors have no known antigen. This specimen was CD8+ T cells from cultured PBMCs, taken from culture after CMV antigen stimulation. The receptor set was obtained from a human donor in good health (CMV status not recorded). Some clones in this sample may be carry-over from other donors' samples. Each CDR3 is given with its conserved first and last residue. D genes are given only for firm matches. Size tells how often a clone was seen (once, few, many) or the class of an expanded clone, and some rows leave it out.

DNA: TGTGCCAGCAGCTCATGGGCTACTAGCGGGAGTATGGCCGGGGAGCTGTTTTTT
CDR3: CASSSWATSGSMAGELFF
size: few
J: TRBJ2-2
V: TRBV7-3
D: TRBD2

DNA: TGTGCCAGCAGCTTAGGGCTAGCGGGACCTACCGTTGAGCAGTTCTTC
CDR3: CASSLGLAGPTVEQFF
size: NA
J: TRBJ2-1
V: TRBV7-8
D: TRBD2

DNA: TGCGCCAGCAGCTTGGTTGGGACAGAAGGTAGCCAGTACTTC
CDR3: CASSLVGTEGSQYF
size: NA
J: TRBJ2-5
V: TRBV5-1
D: TRBD1

DNA: TGCGCCAGCAGCTATCGACTAGCGGAGAGCACAGATACGCAGTATTTT
CDR3: CASSYRLAESTDTQYF
size: few
J: TRBJ2-3
V: TRBV4-1
D: TRBD2

DNA: TGTGCCAGCAGTGACTCGATCCACAGGGGAATGGGACCCCTCCACTTT
CDR3: CASSDSIHRGMGPLHF
size: NA
J: TRBJ1-6
V: TRBV6-1
D: TRBD1

DNA: TGTGCCAGCAGCTTACTGACTAGCGGGAGTAAGGGCGAGTTCTTC
CDR3: CASSLLTSGSKGEFF
size: few
J: TRBJ2-1
V: TRBV7-2
D: TRBD2

DNA: TGTGCCAGCAGCCAAGCGGCCGTGCAGAACACTGAAGCTTTCTTT
CDR3: CASSQAAVQNTEAFF
size: NA
J: TRBJ1-1
V: TRBV4-2
D: NA

DNA: TGTGCCAGCGTGACAGGGTTGTCCGATACGCAGTATTTT
CDR3: CASVTGLSDTQYF
size: NA
J: TRBJ2-3
V: TRBV7-4
D: TRBD1

DNA: TGTGCCAGCAGCTTGGGAGACAGGGAAGCGGATACGCAGTATTTT
CDR3: CASSLGDREADTQYF
size: NA
J: TRBJ2-3
V: TRBV7-3
D: TRBD1

DNA: TGTGCCAGCAGTTACCAGGTAGCGGGAGTGGCCGGGGAGCTGTTTTTT
CDR3: CASSYQVAGVAGELFF
size: NA
J: TRBJ2-2
V: TRBV6-5
D: TRBD2

DNA: TGTGCCAGCAGTTGGCAACCGGGACAGGGAATAGTTGGCTACACCTTC
CDR3: CASSWQPGQGIVGYTF
size: once
J: TRBJ1-2
V: TRBV6-6
D: TRBD1

DNA: TGTGCCAGCAGCCGGGACCTAGGGTCAGAGCTGTTTTTT
CDR3: CASSRDLGSELFF
size: many
J: TRBJ2-2
V: TRBV7-6
D: NA

DNA: TGTGCCAGCACCCCCCCCGACAGAGACTACGAGCAGTACTTC
CDR3: CASTPPDRDYEQYF
size: few
J: TRBJ2-7
V: TRBV6-8
D: NA

DNA: TGTGCCAGCAGACATGGGGGGGAGCTGTTTTTT
CDR3: CASRHGGELFF
size: many
J: TRBJ2-2
V: TRBV12-3/TRBV12-4
D: NA

DNA: TGCGCCAGCAGCGTGGGACAGTCTAATGAAAAACTGTTTTTT
CDR3: CASSVGQSNEKLFF
size: once
J: TRBJ1-4
V: TRBV4-1
D: TRBD1

DNA: TGTGCCAGCACGACCACAGGAGACGTCTATGGCTACACCTTC
CDR3: CASTTTGDVYGYTF
size: NA
J: TRBJ1-2
V: TRBV7-1
D: NA

DNA: TGTGCCAGCAGACTGACAGGGGGCGAGCAGTACTTC
CDR3: CASRLTGGEQYF
size: few
J: TRBJ2-7
V: TRBV28
D: TRBD1

DNA: TGTGCCAGCAGATTGGGGACAGGGTTCACTGAAGCTTTCTTT
CDR3: CASRLGTGFTEAFF
size: once
J: TRBJ1-1
V: TRBV7-2
D: TRBD1

DNA: TGCAGTGCTAGAGATTCCTCAGGAAGCAATCAGCCCCAGCATTTT
CDR3: CSARDSSGSNQPQHF
size: NA
J: TRBJ1-5
V: TRBV20-1
D: NA

DNA: TGTGCCAGCAGCTTATTGGGGGGCCGGACAGATACGCAGTATTTT
CDR3: CASSLLGGRTDTQYF
size: NA
J: TRBJ2-3
V: TRBV7-3
D: NA

DNA: TGCGCCAGCAGCCCCTTCGCGGTCGGGGAGCTGTTTTTT
CDR3: CASSPFAVGELFF
size: NA
J: TRBJ2-2
V: TRBV5-1
D: NA

DNA: TGTGCCAGCAGTACAAAAGCTTTTAACACCGGGGAGCTGTTTTTT
CDR3: CASSTKAFNTGELFF
size: few
J: TRBJ2-2
V: TRBV6-1
D: NA

DNA: TGTGCCAGTAGTATACGTGCCGGGACCGCCCACAATGAGCAGTTCTTC
CDR3: CASSIRAGTAHNEQFF
size: NA
J: TRBJ2-1
V: TRBV19
D: NA

DNA: TGCAGTGCTGAGGGGAGCGAGGACAATGAGCAGTTCTTC
CDR3: CSAEGSEDNEQFF
size: NA
J: TRBJ2-1
V: TRBV20-1
D: NA

DNA: TGTGCCAGCAGTTACTCGCCCTTTTTGCAGGAGACCCAGTACTTC
CDR3: CASSYSPFLQETQYF
size: NA
J: TRBJ2-5
V: TRBV6-6
D: NA

DNA: TGTGCCAGCAGTTACTCGATGGAAAGGTCATCCTACGAGCAGTACTTC
CDR3: CASSYSMERSSYEQYF
size: NA
J: TRBJ2-7
V: TRBV6-6
D: NA

DNA: TGTGCCAGTATGGACGTAAATGAGCAGTTCTTC
CDR3: CASMDVNEQFF
size: NA
J: TRBJ2-1
V: TRBV19
D: NA

DNA: TGTGCCAGCAGCTCCTGGACTAGCGGGGGCCCCCTAGGAAATGAGCAGTTCTTC
CDR3: CASSSWTSGGPLGNEQFF
size: few
J: TRBJ2-1
V: TRBV7-6
D: TRBD2

DNA: TGTGCCAGCAGCTTCTGGGGGGGAGGGCCGGACGAGCAGTACTTC
CDR3: CASSFWGGGPDEQYF
size: NA
J: TRBJ2-7
V: TRBV11-2
D: TRBD2

DNA: TGTGCCAGCAGTGACGCGGGGGGCTCGGGCTATGGCTACACCTTC
CDR3: CASSDAGGSGYGYTF
size: NA
J: TRBJ1-2
V: TRBV25-1
D: NA

DNA: TGTGCCAGTAGTATGTGGACTAGCAACAATGAGCAGTTCTTC
CDR3: CASSMWTSNNEQFF
size: NA
J: TRBJ2-1
V: TRBV19
D: TRBD2

DNA: TGTGCTAGTGTTCAAGGGCGGACCTCCTACAATGAGCAGTTCTTC
CDR3: CASVQGRTSYNEQFF
size: few
J: TRBJ2-1
V: TRBV12-5
D: NA